The rows below give T cell receptor beta chains drawn from one sample of a study of blood T cell repertoires in COVID-19. The method was immunoSEQ multiplex PCR; TCRdb's version includes in-frame clones alone and lacks a portion of them. The sample holds fewer than 65,000 clones, about 85% seen once. Sample: peripheral blood. All receptors derive from a human donor with acute or convalescent COVID-19. The donor label of this sample is uncertain. CDR3s include the opening cysteine and the closing phenylalanine or tryptophan. A D gene is named only where the DNA matches it firmly. Size is stated for part of the rows, as once, few or many counts, or as a class when the clone is expanded.

d_gene	abundance	v_gene	j_gene	CDR3aa	CDR3nt
TRBD1	.	TRBV10-3	TRBJ1-2	CAISESVSALQGAAGYTF	TGTGCCATCAGTGAGTCCGTATCGGCGTTACAGGGGGCGGCGGGCTACACCTTC
TRBD1	.	TRBV28	TRBJ2-5	CASSLSQGWQETQYF	TGTGCCAGCAGTTTATCACAGGGGTGGCAAGAGACCCAGTACTTC
.	.	TRBV6-5	TRBJ1-1	CASWSRGWNTEAFF	TGTGCCAGCTGGTCCCGCGGGTGGAACACTGAAGCTTTCTTT
.	.	TRBV6-5	TRBJ2-3	CASRLTGRADTQYF	TGTGCCAGCAGGCTTACAGGGCGGGCAGATACGCAGTATTTT
TRBD1	few	TRBV19	TRBJ1-5	CASSGGDRVQPQHF	TGTGCCAGTAGTGGAGGGGACAGGGTCCAGCCCCAGCATTTT
TRBD2	.	TRBV3-1/TRBV3-2	TRBJ2-1	CASSPSGTSGDNEQFF	TGTGCCAGCAGCCCTAGTGGGACTAGCGGGGACAATGAGCAGTTCTTC
.	.	TRBV28	TRBJ2-7	CASSPRDEQYF	TGTGCCAGCAGTCCCCGCGACGAGCAGTACTTC
.	.	TRBV27	TRBJ1-2	CASSPRTDYGYTF	TGTGCCAGCAGTCCACGGACAGATTATGGCTACACCTTC
.	few	TRBV5-6	TRBJ2-2	CASSFLDIRNTGELFF	TGTGCCAGCAGCTTCCTTGACATCAGGAACACCGGGGAGCTGTTTTTT
TRBD1	.	TRBV7-6	TRBJ2-2	CASSTDRASNTGELFF	TGTGCCAGCAGCACAGACAGGGCCTCAAACACCGGGGAGCTGTTTTTT
.	.	TRBV10-2	TRBJ2-7	CASSEWGAFTGEQYF	TGCGCCAGCAGTGAGTGGGGAGCGTTTACGGGAGAGCAGTACTTC
.	.	TRBV5-1	TRBJ2-5	CASSLERGETQYF	TGCGCCAGCAGCTTGGAAAGGGGAGAGACCCAGTACTTC
TRBD1	.	TRBV2	TRBJ2-5	CASSGASAGGAETQYF	TGTGCCAGCAGTGGAGCCTCGGCAGGGGGCGCGGAGACCCAGTACTTC
.	once	TRBV5-1	TRBJ1-5	CASSLEGYYNQPQHF	TGCGCCAGCAGCTTGGAAGGTTACTACAATCAGCCCCAGCATTTT
TRBD1	.	TRBV5-1	TRBJ1-5	CASSPGTAQPQHF	TGCGCCAGCAGCCCAGGGACAGCCCAGCCCCAGCATTTT
TRBD2	.	TRBV24-1	TRBJ2-1	CATSDRLAGVDEQFF	TGTGCCACCAGTGATCGACTAGCGGGAGTGGATGAGCAGTTCTTC
.	.	TRBV3-1/TRBV3-2	TRBJ2-1	CASSQGQGMGNEQFF	TGTGCCAGCAGCCAAGGGCAGGGGATGGGCAATGAGCAGTTCTTC
.	.	TRBV9	TRBJ2-5	CASSVGGGGGETQYF	TGTGCCAGCAGCGTAGGAGGGGGGGGTGGCGAGACCCAGTACTTC
TRBD1	.	TRBV2	TRBJ1-4	CASGYRGLNEKLFF	TGTGCCAGCGGATACAGGGGTCTTAATGAAAAACTGTTTTTT
TRBD2	.	TRBV25-1	TRBJ2-3	CASSAASGPSEGAQYF	TGTGCCAGCAGTGCGGCTAGCGGTCCGTCTGAGGGTGCGCAGTATTTT
TRBD1	.	TRBV19	TRBJ2-7	CASRTGTGDSYEQYF	TGTGCCAGTAGAACCGGGACAGGTGACTCCTACGAGCAGTACTTC
.	.	TRBV7-3	TRBJ2-7	CASSLERSYEQYF	TGTGCCAGCAGCTTAGAGCGATCCTACGAGCAGTACTTC
.	.	TRBV7-2	TRBJ2-1	CASSPQAALRDEQFF	TGTGCCAGCAGCCCCCAGGCGGCCCTGCGGGATGAGCAGTTCTTC
TRBD2	.	TRBV19	TRBJ2-1	CASSIDYTAGGIYNEQFF	TGTGCCAGTAGTATAGATTACACGGCGGGAGGGATCTACAATGAGCAGTTCTTC
TRBD2	.	TRBV27	TRBJ2-3	CASSSRTSVMSADTQYF	TGTGCCAGCAGTTCTCGGACTAGCGTGATGTCGGCAGATACGCAGTATTTT
TRBD1	.	TRBV5-1	TRBJ1-1	CASRSQGAQNTEAFF	TGCGCCAGCCGGTCACAGGGGGCGCAGAACACTGAAGCTTTCTTT
.	few	TRBV9	TRBJ1-4	CASSRAGDYEKLFF	TGTGCCAGCAGCCGGGCGGGAGACTATGAAAAACTGTTTTTT
.	.	TRBV3-1/TRBV3-2	TRBJ1-2	CASSLGGREGYTF	TGTGCCAGCAGCCTCGGGGGGCGGGAAGGCTACACCTTC
.	.	TRBV3-1/TRBV3-2	TRBJ2-1	CASSALRAGSSYNEQFF	TGTGCCAGCAGCGCCCTTAGGGCGGGGAGCTCCTACAATGAGCAGTTCTTC
TRBD1	.	TRBV6-6	TRBJ1-5	CASSYSNRGQGQPQHF	TGTGCCAGCAGTTACTCGAACAGGGGACAGGGGCAGCCCCAGCATTTT
TRBD1	.	TRBV19	TRBJ1-5	CASSRTRDRGAGQPQHF	TGTGCCAGTAGTCGTACCCGGGACAGGGGGGCCGGGCAGCCCCAGCATTTT
.	once	TRBV21-1	TRBJ2-3	CASSKWGDRGPGQYF	TGTGCCAGCAGCAAATGGGGCGACAGGGGCCCAGGTCAGTATTTT
.	.	TRBV5-1	TRBJ2-3	CASSFIAGTDTQYF	TGCGCCAGCAGCTTCATAGCGGGCACAGATACGCAGTATTTT
TRBD1	.	TRBV2	TRBJ2-5	CASRQGGQTQETQYF	TGTGCCAGCAGACAGGGGGGACAGACCCAAGAGACCCAGTACTTC
TRBD2	.	TRBV7-2	TRBJ2-7	CASSRRAGDYEQYF	TGTGCCAGCAGCAGACGAGCGGGAGACTACGAGCAGTACTTC
TRBD1	.	TRBV28	TRBJ2-5	CASSGQGIETQYF	TGTGCCAGCAGCGGACAGGGAATAGAGACCCAGTACTTC
TRBD2	.	TRBV7-2	TRBJ2-2	CASSSSGRGSAGELFF	TGTGCCAGCAGCTCTAGCGGGAGAGGGTCAGCCGGGGAGCTGTTTTTT
.	few	TRBV5-1	TRBJ1-1	CASSENPGYATEAFF	TGCGCCAGCAGCGAAAACCCCGGGTACGCAACTGAAGCTTTCTTT
TRBD1	.	TRBV4-1	TRBJ1-1	CATRTGGNTEAFF	TGCGCCACAAGGACAGGGGGGAACACTGAAGCTTTCTTT
.	.	TRBV5-8	TRBJ2-3	CASSLGQARTDTQYF	TGTGCCAGCAGCTTGGGACAGGCAAGGACAGATACGCAGTATTTT